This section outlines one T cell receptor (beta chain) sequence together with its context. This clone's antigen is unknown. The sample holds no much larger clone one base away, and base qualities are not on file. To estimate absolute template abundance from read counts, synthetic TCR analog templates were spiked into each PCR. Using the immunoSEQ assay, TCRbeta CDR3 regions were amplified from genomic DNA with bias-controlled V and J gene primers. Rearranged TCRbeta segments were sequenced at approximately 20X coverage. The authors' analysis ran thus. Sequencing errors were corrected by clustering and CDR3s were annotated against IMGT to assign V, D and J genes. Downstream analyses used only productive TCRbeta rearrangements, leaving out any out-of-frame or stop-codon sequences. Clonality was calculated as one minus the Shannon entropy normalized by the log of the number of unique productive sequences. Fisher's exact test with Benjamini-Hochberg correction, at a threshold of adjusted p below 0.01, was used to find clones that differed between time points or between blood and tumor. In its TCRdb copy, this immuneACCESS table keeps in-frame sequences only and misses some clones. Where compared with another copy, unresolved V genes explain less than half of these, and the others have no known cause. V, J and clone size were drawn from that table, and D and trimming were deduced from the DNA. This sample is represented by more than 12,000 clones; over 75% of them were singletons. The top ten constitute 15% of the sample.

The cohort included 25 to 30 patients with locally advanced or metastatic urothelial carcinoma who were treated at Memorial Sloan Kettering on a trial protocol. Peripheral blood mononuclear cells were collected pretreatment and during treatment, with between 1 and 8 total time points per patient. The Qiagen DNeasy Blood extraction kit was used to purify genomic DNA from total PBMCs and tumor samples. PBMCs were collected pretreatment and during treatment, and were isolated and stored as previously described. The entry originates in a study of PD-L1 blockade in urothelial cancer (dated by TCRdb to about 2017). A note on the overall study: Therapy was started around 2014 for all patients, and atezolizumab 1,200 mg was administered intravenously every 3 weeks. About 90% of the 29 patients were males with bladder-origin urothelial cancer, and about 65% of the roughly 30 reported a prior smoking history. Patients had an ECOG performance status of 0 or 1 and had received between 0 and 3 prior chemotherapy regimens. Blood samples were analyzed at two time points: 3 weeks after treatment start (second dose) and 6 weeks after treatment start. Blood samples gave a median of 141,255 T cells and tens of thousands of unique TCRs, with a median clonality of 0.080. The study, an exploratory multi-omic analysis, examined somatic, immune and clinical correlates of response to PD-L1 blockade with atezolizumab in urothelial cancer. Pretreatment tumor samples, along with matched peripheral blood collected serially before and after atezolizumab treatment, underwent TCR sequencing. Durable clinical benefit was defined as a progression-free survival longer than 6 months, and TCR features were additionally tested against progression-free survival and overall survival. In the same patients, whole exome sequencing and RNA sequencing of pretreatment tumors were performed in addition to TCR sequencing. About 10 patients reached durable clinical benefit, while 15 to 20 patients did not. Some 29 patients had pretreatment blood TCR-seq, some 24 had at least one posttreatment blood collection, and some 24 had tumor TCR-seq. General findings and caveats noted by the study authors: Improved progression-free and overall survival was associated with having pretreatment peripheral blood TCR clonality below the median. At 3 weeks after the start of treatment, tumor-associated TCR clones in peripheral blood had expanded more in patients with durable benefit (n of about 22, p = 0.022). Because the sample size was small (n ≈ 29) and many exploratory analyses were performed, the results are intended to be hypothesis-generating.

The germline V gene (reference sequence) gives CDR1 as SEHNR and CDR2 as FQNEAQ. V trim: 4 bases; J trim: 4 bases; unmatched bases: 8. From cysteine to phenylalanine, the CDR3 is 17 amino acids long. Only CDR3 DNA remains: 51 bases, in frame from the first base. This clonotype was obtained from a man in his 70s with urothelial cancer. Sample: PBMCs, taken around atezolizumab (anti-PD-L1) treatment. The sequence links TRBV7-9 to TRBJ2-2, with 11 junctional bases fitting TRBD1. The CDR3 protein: CASSSQTGTGGTGELFF. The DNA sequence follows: TGTGCCAGCAGCTCCCAAACCGGGACAGGGGGCACCGGGGAGCTGTTTTTT. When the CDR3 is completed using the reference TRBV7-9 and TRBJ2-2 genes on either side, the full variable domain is DTGVSQNPRHKITKRGQNVTFRCDPISEHNRLYWYRQTLGQGPEFLTYFQNEAQLEKSRLLSDRFSAERPKGSFSTLEIQRTEQGDSAMYLCASSSQTGTGGTGELFFGEGSRLTVL.